A selection of T cell receptor beta chains follows, all from one sample in a study of T cells in Graves' hyperthyroidism and ophthalmopathy. MiXCR was run by TCRdb on the multiplex PCR reads, yielding one entry per CDR3 protein. The repertoire holds more than 650,000 distinct CDR3 sequences, with approximately 15% as singletons. Sequencing was performed on blood. Receptor source: a woman between 18 and 30 years old with Graves' hyperthyroidism. The CDR3 runs from the conserved cysteine through the conserved F or W. Fields, in order: D gene, clone size, V gene, J gene, CDR3 DNA, CDR3 protein. D genes are given only for firm matches. Rows may omit the clone size; those that give it use once, few, many or a size class.

>TRBD2|many|TRBV2|TRBJ2-5
TGTGCCAGCAAACGGACTAGCGGGAGTCGGGAGACCCAGTACTTC
CASKRTSGSRETQYF
>TRBD2|-|TRBV11-1|TRBJ2-1
TGTGCCAGCAGCTTAGCGTGGACTAGCGTGATCCCCTCCTACAATGAGCAGTTCTTC
CASSLAWTSVIPSYNEQFF
>-|few|TRBV28|TRBJ1-1
TGTGCCAGCAGTCTAGGAAACCACCGGCGGGGCACTGAAGCTTTCTTT
CASSLGNHRRGTEAFF
>-|-|TRBV10-3|TRBJ2-2
TGTGCCATCCGACAGGATAGCACCGGGGAGCTGTTTTTT
CAIRQDSTGELFF
>-|many|TRBV7-9|TRBJ2-3
TGTGCCAGCAGCTTAGAAAAAGGACTCCGCACAGATACGCAGTATTTT
CASSLEKGLRTDTQYF
>-|-|TRBV4-1|TRBJ2-1
TGCGCCAGCAGCCAAGCGGGCCCCGCGCCCTACAATGAGCAGTTCTTC
CASSQAGPAPYNEQFF
>TRBD1|many|TRBV6-5|TRBJ1-1
TGTGCCAGCAGTTACTCCAACAGGGGGACGACTGAAGCTTTCTTT
CASSYSNRGTTEAFF
>-|many|TRBV3-1|TRBJ1-1
TGTGCCAGCAGCCAAGGCCCGCGCACTGAAGCTTTCTTT
CASSQGPRTEAFF
>-|many|TRBV2|TRBJ2-3
TGTGCCAGCAGAAGGGGCGGCTCCACAGATACGCAGTATTTT
CASRRGGSTDTQYF
>TRBD2|-|TRBV18|TRBJ2-1
TGTGCCAGCTCACACACTAGCGGGAGTACATACAATGAGCAGTTCTTC
CASSHTSGSTYNEQFF
>TRBD1|many|TRBV9|TRBJ2-1
TGTGCCAGCACCCGTGGGACAGGGCACAATGAGCAGTTCTTC
CASTRGTGHNEQFF
>TRBD1|many|TRBV29-1|TRBJ1-5
TGCAGCGTTGATACAGGGGGAAGTCAGCCCCAGCATTTT
CSVDTGGSQPQHF
>-|many|TRBV20-1|TRBJ1-5
TGCAGTGCTAGGTCCACCGGCGGCAATCAGCCCCAGCATTTT
CSARSTGGNQPQHF
>TRBD2|many|TRBV30|TRBJ2-1
TGTGCCTGGAGTGCGAGGAGCGGGGGCTTCTACAATGAGCAGTTCTTC
CAWSARSGGFYNEQFF
>-|many|TRBV11-2|TRBJ2-1
TGTGCCAGCAGCCCAGCCATCAATGAGCAGTTCTTC
CASSPAINEQFF
>-|-|TRBV4-3|TRBJ2-1
TGCGCCAGCAGCCAAGATAGCATGGGGGTCGATGAGCAGTTCTTC
CASSQDSMGVDEQFF
>TRBD2|-|TRBV2|TRBJ2-1
TGTGCCACCAAAGGGACTAGCGGGAGGAGCAGCTCCTACAATGAGCAGTTCTTC
CATKGTSGRSSSYNEQFF
>TRBD1|-|TRBV2|TRBJ1-5
TGTGCCAGCAGCGACAGGGAATATAGCAATCAGCCCCAGCATTTT
CASSDREYSNQPQHF
>-|few|TRBV24-1|TRBJ1-1
TGTGCCACCAGTGATTCAGTGAGAGCTTTCTTT
CATSDSVRAFF
>TRBD2|-|TRBV19|TRBJ2-7
TGTGCCAGTAACGTGGGACTAGCAGCTTACGAGCAGTACTTC
CASNVGLAAYEQYF
>TRBD1|many|TRBV24-1|TRBJ2-7
TGTGCCACCAGTGATTCCCCCCGACAGGGGGTGGACGAGCAGTACTTC
CATSDSPRQGVDEQYF
>TRBD1|many|TRBV28|TRBJ2-7
TGTGCCAGCAGTTTTTCCCCGGACAGGGGAGGGTACGAGCAGTACTTC
CASSFSPDRGGYEQYF
>TRBD1|many|TRBV18|TRBJ2-5
TGTGCCAGCTCACGACGACAGGGAGAAGGGCAAGAGACCCAGTACTTC
CASSRRQGEGQETQYF
>-|many|TRBV6-1|TRBJ1-1
TGTGCCAGCAGCACCTCCATTGCGGGGGAAGCTTTCTTT
CASSTSIAGEAFF
>-|many|TRBV30|TRBJ2-7
TGTGCCTGGAGTGTACAGGGCAGGGTTAATTACTACGAGCAGTACTTC
CAWSVQGRVNYYEQYF
>-|few|TRBV20-1|TRBJ2-3
TGCAGTGCACTAAGGAGCACAGATACGCAGTATTTT
CSALRSTDTQYF
>-|many|TRBV11-2|TRBJ2-5
TGTGCCAGCGAGGGTCTCAGCGGGGAGACCCAGTACTTC
CASEGLSGETQYF
>-|many|TRBV28|TRBJ2-7
TGTGCCAGCAGTTTAGGGAACCTGGTAGGGATCTCCTACGAGCAGTACTTC
CASSLGNLVGISYEQYF
>TRBD2|-|TRBV9|TRBJ2-7
TGTGCCAGCAGCGTAGAGAGCGGGGGGGGCGAGCAGTACTTC
CASSVESGGGEQYF
>-|-|TRBV7-9|TRBJ1-5
TGTGCCAGCAGCTTAGGTGTGGGGTTCGGGGGCAATCAGCCCCAGCATTTT
CASSLGVGFGGNQPQHF
>-|many|TRBV30|TRBJ1-1
TGTGCCTGGGGTAAAGACCCGGTGGGGACTGAAGCTTTCTTT
CAWGKDPVGTEAFF
>TRBD1|many|TRBV28|TRBJ1-2
TGTGCCACCCATAAACAGGGGTTAATGATGGTCTATGGCTACACCTTC
CATHKQGLMMVYGYTF
>-|once|TRBV2|TRBJ1-5
TGTGCCACATCTTACGAGGGGCCAGGGGACCTGCATTTT
CATSYEGPGDLHF
>-|few|TRBV7-9|TRBJ2-2
TGTGCCAGCGCCTCCGGCGGGAACACCGGGGAGCTGTTTTTT
CASASGGNTGELFF
>-|few|TRBV15|TRBJ2-5
TGTGCCACCAGCAGAGCTTCGGGCACAGCAAATCAAGAGACCCAGTACTTC
CATSRASGTANQETQYF
>TRBD2|few|TRBV10-3|TRBJ2-1
TGTGCCATCAGTGAGTTAGCGGGAGTTAGCAACAATGAGCAGTTCTTC
CAISELAGVSNNEQFF
>-|many|TRBV12-3/TRBV12-4|TRBJ2-7
TGTGCCAGCAGTTTATCCTCGGTCTCCTACGAGCAGTACTTC
CASSLSSVSYEQYF
>TRBD2|many|TRBV19|TRBJ2-5
TGTGCCAGTAGTCCTGACGGACTAGCGGTCACTCAAGAGACCCAGTACTTC
CASSPDGLAVTQETQYF
>TRBD1|many|TRBV5-1|TRBJ2-2
TGCGCCAGCAGCTTGGCCGTTTCAGGGGGCAGAATCTTCACCGGGGAGCTGTTTTTT
CASSLAVSGGRIFTGELFF
>-|many|TRBV2|TRBJ1-4
TGTGCCAGCAGTGATTTCAGAAATGAAAAACTGTTTTTT
CASSDFRNEKLFF
>-|many|TRBV11-2|TRBJ2-5
TGTGCCAGCAGCCTCCGGACTTTCCAAGAGACCCAGTACTTC
CASSLRTFQETQYF
>-|many|TRBV20-1|TRBJ2-7
TGCAGTGCTAGAGGTTCTAGGACGAGGAGCTCCTACGAGCAGTACTTC
CSARGSRTRSSYEQYF
>-|-|TRBV6-5|TRBJ1-2
TGTGCCAGCAGTTACTCGACGGGACTCTATGGCTACACCTTC
CASSYSTGLYGYTF
>TRBD1|few|TRBV24-1|TRBJ2-1
TGTGCCACCAGTGACTCCGGGACAGGGGGTCTAAGTGAGCAGTTCTTC
CATSDSGTGGLSEQFF
>-|many|TRBV27|TRBJ1-1
TGTGCCAGCAGCCCCAGCCCGGGAGTCACTGAAGCTTTCTTT
CASSPSPGVTEAFF
>TRBD2|many|TRBV30|TRBJ2-1
TGTGCCTGGAGCCCACCTACCGACGGGACTAGTAATGAGCAGTTCTTC
CAWSPPTDGTSNEQFF
>-|-|TRBV10-3|TRBJ2-3
TGTGCCATCAGTGACCGGGGTCAGGGTAGCACAGATACGCAGTATTTT
CAISDRGQGSTDTQYF
>-|few|TRBV4-3|TRBJ1-4
TGCGCCAGCAGCCAAGAGGCCTTCTTTGGGGAAAAACTGTTTTTT
CASSQEAFFGEKLFF
>TRBD1|-|TRBV5-5|TRBJ1-2
TGTGCCAGCAACAGCTTGCCGAACGACAGGGGAAGGTATGGCTACACCTTC
CASNSLPNDRGRYGYTF
>-|many|TRBV5-1|TRBJ1-1
TGCGCCAGCCGGACAGAAATAATGAACACTGAAGCTTTCTTT
CASRTEIMNTEAFF
>-|-|TRBV6-2/TRBV6-3|TRBJ2-1
TGTGCCAGCAGTTACAACGGGGCCACGGATGAGCAGTTCTTC
CASSYNGATDEQFF
>TRBD1|few|TRBV29-1|TRBJ2-7
TGCAGCGTGACCGGGACAGGTAGCTACGAGCAGTACTTC
CSVTGTGSYEQYF
>TRBD1|-|TRBV4-1|TRBJ2-3
TGCGCCAGCAGCCAAGATAGAGGCATGACAGGGGGGTTGACAGATACGCAGTATTTT
CASSQDRGMTGGLTDTQYF